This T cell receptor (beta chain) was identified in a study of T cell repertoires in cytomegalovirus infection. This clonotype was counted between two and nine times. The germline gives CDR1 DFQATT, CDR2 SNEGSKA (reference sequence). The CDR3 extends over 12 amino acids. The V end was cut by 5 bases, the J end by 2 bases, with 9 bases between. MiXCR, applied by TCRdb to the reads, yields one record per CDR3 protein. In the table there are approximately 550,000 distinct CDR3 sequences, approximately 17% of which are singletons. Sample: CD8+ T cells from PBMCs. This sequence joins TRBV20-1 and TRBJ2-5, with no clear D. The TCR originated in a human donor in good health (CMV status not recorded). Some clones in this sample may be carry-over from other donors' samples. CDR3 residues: CSAVPPQETQYF. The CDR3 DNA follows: TGCAGTGCTGTACCGCCTCAAGAGACCCAGTACTTC.